There are a few counts of the clone carrying this T cell receptor (beta chain). Its antigen is as yet unknown. The investigators amplified TCR beta CDR3 regions from RNA transcripts. In the first-round RT-PCR of the TCR CDR3, the HTBI primer set was used. TCRdb processed the multiplex PCR reads anew with MiXCR; each CDR3 protein has one entry. The profile shows roughly 740,000 distinct CDR3 sequences, about 16% of them singletons. The sample belongs to a study of T cells in Graves' hyperthyroidism and ophthalmopathy. Study-level points and caveats: A model of 13 V-J pairs discriminated ophthalmopathy from stable hyperthyroidism.

Participants, patients aged 18 to 65, had newly diagnosed hyperthyroidism with a duration under 2 months. The V and J ends lost 7 bases and 1 base respectively, with 11 bases between them. The CDR3 loop spans 13 amino acids. The germline V gene has CDR1 MDHEN and CDR2 SYDVKM. The gene calls are TRBV28 and TRBJ2-7; D is unresolved. The sequenced sample consisted of blood. This clonotype was obtained from a man younger than 35 with Graves' hyperthyroidism. CDR3 bases: TGTGCCAGCACGACTCTGAGGTCCTACGAGCAGTACTTC. It is translated as CASTTLRSYEQYF.